This entry lists 3 T cell receptor beta chains sequenced from one sample in a study of blood T cell repertoires in COVID-19. TCRdb's copy holds only in-frame clones and misses some; the assay was immunoSEQ multiplex PCR. The sample yields some 150,000 clones, about 84% seen once. The sample was peripheral blood. The origin of the receptors is a woman between 45 and 60 years old with acute or convalescent COVID-19.

The chain couples TRBV19 to TRBJ1-4; 12 positions agree with TRBD1. The CDR3 length is 17 residues. Germline CDR1 is LNHDA and CDR2 is SQIVND (reference sequence). J lost 6 bases, V lost 0 bases, and 5 bases had no gene match. The CDR3 loop is CASSIDKGTGGDEKLFF. The DNA for the CDR3 is TGTGCCAGTAGTATAGATAAAGGGACAGGGGGCGATGAAAAACTGTTTTTT. Supplemented by reference TRBV19 and TRBJ1-4, the full variable domain reads DGGITQSPKYLFRKEGQNVTLSCEQNLNHDAMYWYRQDPGQGLRLIYYSQIVNDFQKGDIAEGYSVSREKKESFPLTVTSAQKNPTAFYLCASSIDKGTGGDEKLFFGSGTQLSVL.

This rearrangement joins TRBV28 to TRBJ2-1, with 11 bases fitting TRBD2. The CDR3 is 18 residues long. CDR1 is MDHEN, CDR2 SYDVKM, per germline. The trim removed 6 bases at V and 3 bases at J, leaving 13 bases unmatched. CDR3 sequence reads: CASSSQVAGGSSYNEQFF. CDR3 bases: TGTGCCAGCAGCTCCCAGGTAGCGGGGGGGAGTAGCTACAATGAGCAGTTCTTC.

The rearrangement joins TRBV28 to TRBJ2-7; maybe TRBD2 (6 bases). Germline CDR1 and CDR2: MDHEN and SYDVKM. The CDR3 is 19 amino acids. Trimming pared 1 base from V and 4 bases from J, leaving 26 bases between. Here the CDR3 DNA reads TGTGCCAGCAGTTTATACCTCCGCGGGGAACTAGGTATACGTTACGAGCAGTACTTC. Protein sequence: CASSLYLRGELGIRYEQYF.